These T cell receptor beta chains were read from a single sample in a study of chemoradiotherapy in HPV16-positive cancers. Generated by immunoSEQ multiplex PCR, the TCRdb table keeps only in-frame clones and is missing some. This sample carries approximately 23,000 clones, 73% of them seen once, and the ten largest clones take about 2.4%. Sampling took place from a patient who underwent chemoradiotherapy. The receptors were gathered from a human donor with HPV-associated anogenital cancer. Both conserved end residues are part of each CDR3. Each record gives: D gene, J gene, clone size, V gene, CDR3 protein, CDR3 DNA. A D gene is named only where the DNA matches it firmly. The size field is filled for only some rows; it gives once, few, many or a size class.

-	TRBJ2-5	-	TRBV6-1	CASSGGFSQETQYF	TGTGCCAGCTCCGGTGGGTTCAGCCAGGAGACCCAGTACTTC
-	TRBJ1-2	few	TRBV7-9	CASSLGQGVIGYTF	TGTGCCAGCAGCTTAGGTCAGGGTGTAATTGGCTACACCTTC
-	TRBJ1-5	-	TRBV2	CAPCYVPLTNQPQHF	TGTGCCCCCTGTTATGTCCCACTTACTAATCAGCCCCAGCATTTT
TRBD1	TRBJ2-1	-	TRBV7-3	CASRTGNVF	TGTGCCAGTAGGACAGGGAATGTCTTC
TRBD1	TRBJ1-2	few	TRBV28	CASSSTGGALGGYTF	TGTGCCAGCAGTTCTACAGGGGGCGCGTTGGGAGGCTACACCTTC
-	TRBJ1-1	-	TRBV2	CASSGSRNTEAFF	TGTGCCAGCAGTGGATCGCGGAACACTGAAGCTTTCTTT
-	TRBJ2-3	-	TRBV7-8	CASSLGHTDTQYF	TGTGCCAGCAGCTTAGGTCATACAGATACGCAGTATTTT
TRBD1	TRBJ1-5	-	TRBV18	CASSPPDRINQPQHF	TGTGCCAGCTCACCACCGGACAGGATTAATCAGCCCCAGCATTTT
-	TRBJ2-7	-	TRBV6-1	CASSEAGPRWEQYF	TGTGCCAGCAGTGAAGCGGGGCCGCGATGGGAGCAGTACTTC
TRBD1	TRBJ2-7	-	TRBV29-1	CSVESWQVGTGGYEQYF	TGCAGCGTTGAATCCTGGCAAGTAGGGACAGGGGGCTACGAGCAGTACTTC
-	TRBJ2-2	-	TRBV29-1	CSVEMGGDPNTGELFF	TGCAGCGTTGAAATGGGCGGAGACCCGAACACCGGGGAGCTGTTTTTT